This T cell receptor (beta chain) was captured by sequencing in a study of CD8+CD57+ T cells in acquired aplastic anemia. The V gene lost 5 bases and the J gene lost 0 bases, with 16 bases spanning the gap. Germline CDR1 is MGHDK and CDR2 is SYGVNS. The CDR3 extends over 16 amino acids. The use of genomic DNA as template underpinned the TCR beta VDJ and CDR3 profiling. TCRdb re-analysed the reads in MiXCR, keeping a single row per CDR3 protein. Among roughly 80,000 distinct CDR3 sequences listed, 60% to 75% were seen once. Patients sequenced had flow cytometry evidence of CD8+CD57+ cell expansion. The chain couples TRBV25-1 to TRBJ1-1; D is undetermined. This receptor was taken from a human donor with aplastic anemia. The specimen was sorted CD4+, CD8+, or CD8+CD57+ T cells (not recorded which) from PBMCs. CDR3 bases: TGTGCCAGCAGTCCCGGTGAGGGATTAATGAACACTGAAGCTTTCTTT. It specifies CASSPGEGLMNTEAFF. The complete variable domain, with remaining parts taken from reference TRBV25-1 and TRBJ1-1, reads EADIYQTPRYLVIGTGKKITLECSQTMGHDKMYWYQQDPGMELHLIHYSYGVNSTEKGDLSSESTVSRIRTEHFPLTLESARPSHTSQYLCASSPGEGLMNTEAFFGQGTRLTVV.